Listed below are T cell receptor beta chains from one sample, sequenced in a study of T cells in Graves' hyperthyroidism and ophthalmopathy. TCRdb passed the multiplex PCR reads through MiXCR, listing each CDR3 protein once. This table has hundreds of thousands of distinct CDR3 sequences, roughly 45% appearing once. The sample consisted of peripheral blood or thyroid tissue (not recorded which). The source is an adult man with Graves' disease, either hyperthyroidism or ophthalmopathy (not recorded which). Each CDR3 is given with its conserved first and last residue. The order of the fields is J gene, clone size, V gene, CDR3 protein. The size field is filled for only some rows; it gives once, few, many or a size class.

j_call: TRBJ2-7; clone_size: many; v_call: TRBV25-1; cdr3_aa: CASSEYGEGPFYEQYF
j_call: TRBJ1-1; clone_size: few; v_call: TRBV29-1; cdr3_aa: CSAPGGTEAFF
j_call: TRBJ1-3; clone_size: NA; v_call: TRBV10-3; cdr3_aa: CAISGESRPTGNTIYF
j_call: TRBJ1-1; clone_size: many; v_call: TRBV7-9; cdr3_aa: CASSLGYRNTEAFF
j_call: TRBJ1-4; clone_size: NA; v_call: TRBV5-1; cdr3_aa: CASSWTPGSDEKLFF
j_call: TRBJ1-2; clone_size: NA; v_call: TRBV7-9; cdr3_aa: CASSQVVDYGYTF
j_call: TRBJ2-2; clone_size: many; v_call: TRBV20-1; cdr3_aa: CSAPRRTSLNTGELFF
j_call: TRBJ1-1; clone_size: many; v_call: TRBV24-1; cdr3_aa: CATSGTWGTEAFF
j_call: TRBJ1-1; clone_size: many; v_call: TRBV14; cdr3_aa: CASTHWGTEAFF
j_call: TRBJ2-7; clone_size: many; v_call: TRBV19; cdr3_aa: CASGLAGDYEQYF
j_call: TRBJ1-1; clone_size: NA; v_call: TRBV29-1; cdr3_aa: CSLGPANTEAFF
j_call: TRBJ2-5; clone_size: many; v_call: TRBV7-9; cdr3_aa: CASSQAGGQETQYF